Listed below are T cell receptor beta chains from one sample, sequenced in a study of T cells after yellow fever vaccination. TCRdb re-called the 5' RACE reads with MiXCR, one entry per CDR3 protein. Here the sample spans roughly 320,000 distinct CDR3 sequences, around a tenth being singletons. The specimen comprised CD4+ T cells sorted from PBMCs, sampled 45 days after the yellow fever booster vaccination. These receptor sequences come from a man between 18 and 29 years old who received the YFV17D yellow fever vaccine. CDR3s include the opening cysteine and the closing phenylalanine or tryptophan. D genes are given only for firm matches. Clone size is given for some rows only: seen once, a few or many times, or a class if the clone is expanded.

V	size	D	J	CDR3	DNA
TRBV6-1	few	NA	TRBJ2-5	CASSSGAMETQYF	TGTGCCAGCAGTTCGGGGGCAATGGAGACCCAGTACTTC
TRBV5-1	NA	NA	TRBJ1-1	CASSFPGVAVAFF	TGCGCCAGCAGCTTCCCAGGGGTGGCGGTCGCTTTCTTT
TRBV6-5	NA	NA	TRBJ1-1	CASSSSTESYTEAFF	TGTGCCAGCAGTTCTTCCACCGAATCTTACACTGAAGCTTTCTTT
TRBV5-6	many	TRBD1	TRBJ1-6	CASSFGTDTPLHF	TGTGCCAGCAGCTTTGGGACAGATACACCCCTCCACTTT
TRBV12-3/TRBV12-4	few	NA	TRBJ1-6	CASALTGGNSPLHF	TGTGCCAGCGCCCTTACCGGGGGCAATTCACCCCTCCACTTT
TRBV9	NA	TRBD2	TRBJ2-3	CASSLRDYNTDTQYF	TGTGCCAGCAGCTTGCGGGACTACAACACAGATACGCAGTATTTT
TRBV10-1	many	TRBD1	TRBJ2-7	CASSETGQGNYEQYF	TGCGCCAGCAGTGAGACCGGACAGGGGAACTACGAGCAGTACTTC
TRBV7-2	few	NA	TRBJ2-7	CASSSAGAVSYEQYF	TGTGCCAGCAGCTCGGCGGGGGCAGTCTCATACGAGCAGTACTTC
TRBV4-1	few	NA	TRBJ2-3	CASSQPFEGDTQYF	TGCGCCAGCAGCCAACCGTTCGAGGGAGATACGCAGTATTTT
TRBV18	NA	TRBD1	TRBJ1-2	CASSPRQGVSNGYTF	TGTGCCAGCTCACCAAGGCAGGGGGTCAGTAATGGCTACACCTTC
TRBV7-9	few	NA	TRBJ2-2	CASSSGQGNTGELFF	TGTGCCAGCAGCTCAGGTCAGGGGAACACCGGGGAGCTGTTTTTT
TRBV3-1	NA	NA	TRBJ1-1	CAARGGTEAFF	TGTGCCGCCAGGGGTGGGACTGAAGCTTTCTTT
TRBV20-1	many	NA	TRBJ1-1	CSAREGPNTEAFF	TGCAGTGCTAGAGAGGGGCCTAACACTGAAGCTTTCTTT
TRBV9	many	TRBD1	TRBJ2-6	CASSVATGTGRSGANVLTF	TGTGCCAGCAGCGTAGCTACGGGGACAGGGAGGTCTGGGGCCAACGTCCTGACTTTC
TRBV10-1	few	TRBD1	TRBJ2-7	CASRMGTECYEQYF	TGCGCCAGCAGGATGGGGACAGAATGCTACGAGCAGTACTTC
TRBV19	NA	NA	TRBJ1-6	CASSTDGGFNSPLHF	TGTGCCAGTAGTACCGACGGGGGCTTCAATTCACCCCTCCACTTT
TRBV29-1	few	NA	TRBJ1-2	CSVEEGVRSYGYTF	TGCAGCGTTGAAGAAGGGGTCCGTAGCTATGGCTACACCTTC
TRBV11-1	few	NA	TRBJ2-5	CASTMGGGTQYF	TGTGCCAGCACCATGGGCGGCGGGACCCAGTACTTC
TRBV4-1	many	NA	TRBJ2-1	CASRGTPGSYNEQFF	TGCGCCAGCAGGGGAACCCCGGGGTCCTACAATGAGCAGTTCTTC
TRBV3-1	NA	NA	TRBJ2-2	CASSQDHEGSAVNTGELFF	TGTGCCAGCAGCCAAGATCATGAGGGTAGCGCCGTTAACACCGGGGAGCTGTTTTTT
TRBV6-5	few	NA	TRBJ1-1	CASSHAPRRGLLRREMNTEAFF	TGTGCCAGCAGCCACGCTCCGAGGCGGGGGTTATTGAGAAGAGAAATGAACACTGAAGCTTTCTTT
TRBV28	NA	NA	TRBJ2-4	CASKTVKNIQYF	TGTGCCAGCAAGACAGTCAAAAACATTCAGTACTTC
TRBV4-3	many	TRBD2	TRBJ2-1	CASSHIGLAGNNEQFF	TGCGCCAGCAGCCACATTGGGCTAGCGGGGAACAATGAGCAGTTCTTC
TRBV27	many	NA	TRBJ1-5	CASSLLGDSNQPQHF	TGTGCCAGCAGTTTACTTGGGGATAGCAATCAGCCCCAGCATTTT
TRBV4-1	NA	NA	TRBJ2-3	CASSLIIAGALNTQYF	TGCGCCAGCAGCCTAATTATTGCAGGGGCATTAAATACGCAGTATTTT
TRBV27	few	NA	TRBJ2-5	CASSSTLGGTQYF	TGTGCCAGCAGTTCCACCCTGGGCGGGACCCAGTACTTC
TRBV12-3/TRBV12-4	few	NA	TRBJ1-6	CASSLDGHNSPLHF	TGTGCCAGCAGTTTAGACGGTCATAATTCACCCCTCCACTTT
TRBV7-6	NA	NA	TRBJ2-6	CASSLSTGRGANVLTF	TGTGCCAGCAGCCTTTCTACAGGGCGGGGGGCCAACGTCCTGACTTTC
TRBV12-3/TRBV12-4	NA	TRBD1	TRBJ2-1	CASSAGTGTGNSYNEQFF	TGTGCCAGCAGTGCCGGAACCGGGACAGGGAACTCCTACAATGAGCAGTTCTTC
TRBV5-1	NA	NA	TRBJ2-2	CASSSQGGFGTGELFF	TGCGCCAGCAGCTCCCAGGGCGGGTTTGGCACCGGGGAGCTGTTTTTT
TRBV2	few	NA	TRBJ1-2	CASSVIAGNYGYTF	TGTGCCAGCAGTGTGATTGCAGGAAACTATGGCTACACCTTC
TRBV6-2/TRBV6-3	NA	NA	TRBJ1-1	CASSYSIPVRGNTEAFF	TGTGCCAGCAGTTACTCGATCCCAGTGAGGGGGAACACTGAAGCTTTCTTT
TRBV15	few	NA	TRBJ2-5	CATSRNDWAEFQETQYF	TGTGCCACCAGCAGAAATGACTGGGCAGAGTTCCAAGAGACCCAGTACTTC
TRBV12-3/TRBV12-4	many	NA	TRBJ2-1	CASSLPASSTEQFF	TGTGCCAGCAGCCTCCCTGCATCTAGCACTGAGCAGTTCTTC
TRBV29-1	many	NA	TRBJ1-4	CSVARAEKLFF	TGCAGCGTTGCGAGGGCCGAAAAACTGTTTTTT
TRBV10-3	many	NA	TRBJ1-2	CAISESGGAGYGYTF	TGTGCCATCAGTGAGTCCGGGGGCGCGGGCTATGGCTACACCTTC
TRBV15	NA	NA	TRBJ2-7	CATSRGDNYEQYF	TGTGCCACCAGCAGAGGGGACAACTACGAGCAGTACTTC
TRBV11-2	few	NA	TRBJ1-1	CASRGLRMNTEAFF	TGTGCCAGCAGGGGGCTTCGGATGAACACTGAAGCTTTCTTT
TRBV2	NA	NA	TRBJ2-7	CASSDRLPPEQYF	TGTGCCAGCAGTGATCGACTCCCCCCCGAGCAGTACTTC
TRBV7-9	few	NA	TRBJ2-3	CASSPQDLTDTQYF	TGTGCCAGCAGCCCGCAGGACCTCACAGATACGCAGTATTTT
TRBV6-5	NA	TRBD2	TRBJ2-7	CASSSPGGRVHEQYF	TGTGCCAGCAGTTCCCCGGGGGGAAGGGTCCACGAGCAGTACTTC
TRBV3-1	few	NA	TRBJ2-4	CASSLLGKNIQYF	TGTGCCAGCAGCTTACTAGGCAAAAACATTCAGTACTTC